This T cell receptor beta chain originates from a study of CD8+ T cells in alopecia areata. Findings and caveats of the study: Clarity of TCR sharing across patients fell short of that in mice, possibly HLA-related. Greater clonality was observed in lesional scalp samples, especially alopecia totalis/universalis, versus normal scalp. Sequenced scalp T cells also include alphabeta T cells resident in normal skin.

This clone was counted between two and nine times. Its antigen is still unknown. Germline lookup yields CDR1 SGHTA and CDR2 FQGTGA. V lost 0 bases to trimming and J lost 6 bases; unmatched junction nucleotides: 5. This CDR3 has 15 residues. RNA, once extracted, was reverse transcribed into cDNA for use as the sequencing template. The protocol was immunoSEQ multiplex PCR, while the TCRdb copy is restricted to in-frame clones and leaves out a portion. The table lists approximately 40,000 clones, around 57% of them singletons. Researchers sorted CD4+ cells into CD25+CD127- cells for about five patients. From alopecia areata patients, lesional scalp punch biopsies and peripheral blood were collected.

Sample: CD4+ Tregs sorted from blood. The TCR originated in a human donor with alopecia areata. This sequence joins TRBV7-3 and TRBJ2-7; 10 bases agree with TRBD2. CDR3 nucleotides: TGTGCCAGCAGCTTAACGCCTAGCGGGAGAGGCGAGCAGTACTTC. Its protein product is CASSLTPSGRGEQYF.